The clone carrying this TCR beta chain was recorded a few times. Healthy individuals of Caucasian origin from Russia, aged roughly 6 to 95, served as donors. Each sample had at least 6 million PBMCs isolated. A second PCR of about 6 to 12 cycles used a sample-barcoded 5' primer and a J-beta primer mix. TCRdb passed the 5' RACE reads through MiXCR, listing each CDR3 protein once. This sample has around 1,700,000 distinct CDR3 sequences, with roughly 28% found just once. This sample is drawn from a study of blood T cells in healthy people across ages. Germline values: CDR1 MDHEN, CDR2 SYDVKM. The CDR3 is 14 residues long. V was pared by 8 bases and J by 1 base, with 5 bases of the junction left unmatched.

The V gene is TRBV28, the J gene TRBJ2-7, with 10 bases that match TRBD2. The sample consisted of blood. This TCR was recovered from a woman in her twenties or thirties in good health. The CDR3 DNA sequence: TGTGCCAGCGGGTTAGCGGGGGGTTCCTACGAGCAGTACTTC. It specifies CASGLAGGSYEQYF.